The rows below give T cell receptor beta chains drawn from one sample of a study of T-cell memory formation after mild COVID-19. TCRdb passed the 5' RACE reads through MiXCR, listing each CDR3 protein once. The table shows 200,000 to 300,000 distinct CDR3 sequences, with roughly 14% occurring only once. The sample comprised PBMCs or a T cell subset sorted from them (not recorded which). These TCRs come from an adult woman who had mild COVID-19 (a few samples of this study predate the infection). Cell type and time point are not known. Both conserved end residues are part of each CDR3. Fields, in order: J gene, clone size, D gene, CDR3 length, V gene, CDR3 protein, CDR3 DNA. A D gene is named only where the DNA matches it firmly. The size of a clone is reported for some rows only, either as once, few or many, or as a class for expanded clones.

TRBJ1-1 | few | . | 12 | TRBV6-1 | CASSANQREAFF | TGTGCCAGCAGTGCGAACCAGAGGGAAGCTTTCTTT
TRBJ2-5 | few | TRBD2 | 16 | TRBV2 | CASKGRIRGGQETQYF | TGTGCCAGCAAGGGGAGAATCCGGGGGGGCCAAGAGACCCAGTACTTC
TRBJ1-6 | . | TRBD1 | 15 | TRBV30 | CAWKKGTGPNSPLHF | TGTGCCTGGAAGAAAGGGACAGGTCCCAATTCACCCCTCCACTTT
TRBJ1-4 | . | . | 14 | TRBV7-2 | CASSRQGLREKLFF | TGTGCCAGCAGCCGGCAGGGTTTACGGGAAAAACTGTTTTTT
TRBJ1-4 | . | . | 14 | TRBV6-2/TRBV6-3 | CASRMQLSNEKLFF | TGTGCCAGCAGGATGCAGCTTTCCAATGAAAAACTGTTTTTT
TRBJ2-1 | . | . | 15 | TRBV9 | CASSVEPSGYNEQFF | TGTGCCAGCAGCGTAGAACCAAGCGGATACAATGAGCAGTTCTTC
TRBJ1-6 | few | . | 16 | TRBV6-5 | CASSDTGPSVASPLHF | TGTGCCAGCAGTGATACGGGTCCTTCGGTGGCTTCACCCCTCCACTTT
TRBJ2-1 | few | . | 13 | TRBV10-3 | CAIGRRQEDEQFF | TGTGCCATCGGACGAAGACAAGAGGATGAGCAGTTCTTC
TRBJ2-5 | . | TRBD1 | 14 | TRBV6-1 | CASSEGTGPWAQYF | TGTGCCAGCAGTGAAGGGACAGGCCCCTGGGCCCAGTACTTC
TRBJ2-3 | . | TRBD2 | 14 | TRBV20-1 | CSARAGGRGDTQYF | TGCAGTGCTAGAGCAGGCGGGAGAGGAGATACGCAGTATTTT
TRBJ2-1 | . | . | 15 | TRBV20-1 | CSARDLQLSYNEQFF | TGCAGTGCTAGAGATCTGCAGCTTTCCTACAATGAGCAGTTCTTC
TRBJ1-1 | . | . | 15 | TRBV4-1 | CASRNIDRVRTEAFF | TGCGCCAGCAGAAACATCGACCGGGTGAGAACTGAAGCTTTCTTT
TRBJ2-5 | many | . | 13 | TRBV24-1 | CATSDSDGLPQYF | TGTGCCACCAGTGATTCCGACGGACTTCCCCAGTACTTC
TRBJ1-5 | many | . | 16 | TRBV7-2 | CASSPEIGVSNQPQHF | TGTGCCAGCAGCCCCGAGATTGGAGTTAGCAATCAGCCCCAGCATTTT
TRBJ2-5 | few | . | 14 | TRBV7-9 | CASPPSLSIETQYF | TGTGCCAGCCCGCCGTCGCTAAGTATAGAGACCCAGTACTTC
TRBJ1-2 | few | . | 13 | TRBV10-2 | CATSPRGNYGYTF | TGCGCCACCAGCCCTCGGGGTAACTATGGCTACACCTTC
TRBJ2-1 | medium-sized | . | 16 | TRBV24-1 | CATSGMGGRSYNEQFF | TGTGCCACCAGTGGGATGGGGGGCCGCTCCTACAATGAGCAGTTCTTC
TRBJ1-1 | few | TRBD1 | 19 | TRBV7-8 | CASSPRPPLVGTVNTEAFF | TGTGCCAGCAGCCCACGACCCCCTCTTGTTGGGACAGTGAACACTGAAGCTTTCTTT
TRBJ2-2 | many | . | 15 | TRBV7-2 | CASSLSSGSTGELFF | TGTGCCAGCAGCTTAAGTAGCGGATCCACCGGGGAGCTGTTTTTT
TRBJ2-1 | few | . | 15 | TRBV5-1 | CASSLATGYNNEQFF | TGCGCCAGCAGCTTGGCCACAGGGTACAACAATGAGCAGTTCTTC
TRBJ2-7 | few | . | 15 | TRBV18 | CASSPPSKGAYEQYF | TGTGCCAGCTCACCCCCAAGTAAGGGGGCCTACGAGCAGTACTTC
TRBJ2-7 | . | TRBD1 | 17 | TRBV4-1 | CASTPHPSGTGNHEQYF | TGCGCCAGCACCCCGCACCCCTCCGGGACAGGGAACCACGAGCAGTACTTC
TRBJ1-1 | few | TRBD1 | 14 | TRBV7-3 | CASSFQGALAEAFF | TGTGCCAGCAGCTTCCAGGGGGCGCTTGCTGAAGCTTTCTTT
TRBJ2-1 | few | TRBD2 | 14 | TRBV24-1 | CATEGTSEYNEQFF | TGTGCCACCGAAGGGACTAGCGAATACAATGAGCAGTTCTTC
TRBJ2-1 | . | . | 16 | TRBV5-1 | CASSPGRGGSYNEQFF | TGCGCCAGCAGCCCAGGTAGAGGGGGCTCCTACAATGAGCAGTTCTTC
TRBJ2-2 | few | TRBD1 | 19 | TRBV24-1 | CATSDLIPRTGEGTGELFF | TGTGCCACCAGTGATCTCATACCTAGGACAGGGGAAGGAACCGGGGAGCTGTTTTTT
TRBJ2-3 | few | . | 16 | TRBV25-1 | CASSARGERGTDTQYF | TGTGCCAGCAGTGCGAGGGGGGAGAGGGGGACAGATACGCAGTATTTT
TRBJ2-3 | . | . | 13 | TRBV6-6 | CASTRVNTDTQYF | TGTGCCAGCACTCGCGTAAACACAGATACGCAGTATTTT
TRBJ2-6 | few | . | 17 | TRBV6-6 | CASSYGIGRSGANVLTF | TGTGCCAGCAGTTACGGGATTGGGAGGTCTGGGGCCAACGTCCTGACTTTC
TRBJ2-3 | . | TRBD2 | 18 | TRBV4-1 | CASSQGLGKAGGTDTQYF | TGCGCCAGCAGCCAAGGGCTGGGAAAAGCGGGGGGCACAGATACGCAGTATTTT
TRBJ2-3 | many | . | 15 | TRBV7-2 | CASSLYKASADTQYF | TGTGCCAGCAGCTTATATAAAGCATCGGCAGATACGCAGTATTTT
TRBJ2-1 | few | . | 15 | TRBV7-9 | CASSRPGTAHNEQFF | TGTGCCAGCAGCCGCCCCGGGACGGCCCACAATGAGCAGTTCTTC
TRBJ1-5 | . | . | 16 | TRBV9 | CASSVGSGTSNQPQHF | TGTGCCAGCAGCGTAGGGTCGGGGACAAGCAATCAGCCCCAGCATTTT
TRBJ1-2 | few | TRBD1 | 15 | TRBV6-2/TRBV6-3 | CASRRGTGGNYGYTF | TGTGCCAGCAGACGCGGGACAGGGGGAAACTATGGCTACACCTTC
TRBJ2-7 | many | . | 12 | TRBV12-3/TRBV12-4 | CASSATSSEQYF | TGTGCCAGCAGTGCTACTAGCTCCGAGCAGTACTTC
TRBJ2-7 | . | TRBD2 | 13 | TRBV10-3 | CAIKGLGTYEQYF | TGTGCCATCAAGGGACTAGGGACCTACGAGCAGTACTTC
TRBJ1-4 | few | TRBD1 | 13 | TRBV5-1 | CASSSGQEGKLFF | TGCGCCAGCAGCTCCGGACAGGAGGGAAAACTGTTTTTT
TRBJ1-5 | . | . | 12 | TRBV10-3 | CAISVDNQPQHF | TGTGCCATCAGTGTGGACAATCAGCCCCAGCATTTT
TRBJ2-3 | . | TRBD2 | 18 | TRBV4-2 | CASSQESRTGGTTDTQYF | TGTGCCAGCAGCCAAGAATCGAGAACGGGGGGTACCACAGATACGCAGTATTTT
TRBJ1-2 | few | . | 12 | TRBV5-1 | CASSLAGFSYTF | TGCGCCAGCAGCTTGGCAGGGTTCAGCTACACCTTC
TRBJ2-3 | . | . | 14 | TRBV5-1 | CASSFASRADTQYF | TGCGCCAGCAGCTTCGCGAGTCGCGCAGATACGCAGTATTTT